The rows below give T cell receptor beta chains drawn from one sample of a study of spatial heterogeneity in lung cancer. TCRdb reprocessed the 5' RACE reads via MiXCR and lists one record per CDR3 protein. The sample carries fewer than 20,000 distinct CDR3 sequences, about 10% recorded once. This specimen was PBMCs, taken at follow-up. Receptors originate from a male donor with early-stage non-small cell lung cancer. The CDR3 runs from the conserved cysteine through the conserved F or W. Fields, in order: J gene, V gene, clone size, D gene, CDR3 DNA, CDR3 protein. D genes are given only for firm matches. Clone size is given for some rows only: seen once, a few or many times, or a class if the clone is expanded.

J gene: TRBJ2-1; V gene: TRBV6-1; clone size: -; D gene: -; CDR3 DNA: TGTGCCAGCAGTGAAGCGGTAGGTCACCCTTACAATGAGCAGTTCTTC; CDR3 protein: CASSEAVGHPYNEQFF
J gene: TRBJ1-5; V gene: TRBV6-6; clone size: medium-sized; D gene: -; CDR3 DNA: TGTGCCAGCCAATTTACTGGGGGGGGTAGCAATCAGCCCCAGCATTTT; CDR3 protein: CASQFTGGGSNQPQHF
J gene: TRBJ2-7; V gene: TRBV20-1; clone size: many; D gene: TRBD2; CDR3 DNA: TGCAGTGCTAGAGGGCGGGAGGCCTCGATAGGGCCTAGTTACGAGCAGTACTTC; CDR3 protein: CSARGREASIGPSYEQYF
J gene: TRBJ2-3; V gene: TRBV6-2/TRBV6-3; clone size: few; D gene: -; CDR3 DNA: TGTGCCAGCAGTTACTCTCCGGGACCGGATTCAGATACGCAGTATTTT; CDR3 protein: CASSYSPGPDSDTQYF
J gene: TRBJ2-7; V gene: TRBV20-1; clone size: many; D gene: -; CDR3 DNA: TGCAGTGCTAGAGATAAGGGGCGATCCGCCTACGAGCAGTACTTC; CDR3 protein: CSARDKGRSAYEQYF
J gene: TRBJ2-7; V gene: TRBV20-1; clone size: many; D gene: -; CDR3 DNA: TGCAGTGCCAGGGGGGCGGGAACCTACGAGCAGTACTTC; CDR3 protein: CSARGAGTYEQYF
J gene: TRBJ1-1; V gene: TRBV28; clone size: many; D gene: -; CDR3 DNA: TGTGCCAGCAGTTTACAGGTGGCGGGGGATGAAGCTTTCTTT; CDR3 protein: CASSLQVAGDEAFF
J gene: TRBJ2-7; V gene: TRBV4-1; clone size: medium-sized; D gene: TRBD1; CDR3 DNA: TGCGCCAGCAGCCATGGGGACAGATACGAGCAGTACTTC; CDR3 protein: CASSHGDRYEQYF
J gene: TRBJ2-7; V gene: TRBV18; clone size: many; D gene: TRBD2; CDR3 DNA: TGTGCCAGCTCACCCGGCCGGACTAGCGGAACCTACGAGCAGTACTTC; CDR3 protein: CASSPGRTSGTYEQYF
J gene: TRBJ1-5; V gene: TRBV28; clone size: many; D gene: TRBD1; CDR3 DNA: TGTGCCAGCAGTTTAGTAGTCCCCGGGGGGGGCAGGGGGAATCAGCCCCAGCATTTT; CDR3 protein: CASSLVVPGGGRGNQPQHF
J gene: TRBJ2-1; V gene: TRBV4-2; clone size: medium-sized; D gene: -; CDR3 DNA: TGTGCCACCAAGGAGCAGAACAATGAGCAGTTCTTC; CDR3 protein: CATKEQNNEQFF
J gene: TRBJ1-2; V gene: TRBV21-1; clone size: medium-sized; D gene: -; CDR3 DNA: TGTGCCAGCAGCAAACGGGGGAGTGACGCTAACTATGGCTACACCTTC; CDR3 protein: CASSKRGSDANYGYTF
J gene: TRBJ2-1; V gene: TRBV7-2; clone size: many; D gene: TRBD1; CDR3 DNA: TGTGCCAGCAGCCCACGTGCAGGGGGCTACAATGAGCAGTTCTTC; CDR3 protein: CASSPRAGGYNEQFF
J gene: TRBJ1-2; V gene: TRBV12-3/TRBV12-4; clone size: -; D gene: -; CDR3 DNA: TGTGCCAGCACCGGGGGCGATGGCTACACCTTC; CDR3 protein: CASTGGDGYTF
J gene: TRBJ2-7; V gene: TRBV7-9; clone size: many; D gene: TRBD1; CDR3 DNA: TGTGCCAGCAGCCCGGGACAGGCGGGCTACGAGCAGTACTTC; CDR3 protein: CASSPGQAGYEQYF
J gene: TRBJ1-2; V gene: TRBV20-1; clone size: many; D gene: TRBD1; CDR3 DNA: TGCAGTGCCCCCTGGACAGGGGACTATGGCTACACCTTC; CDR3 protein: CSAPWTGDYGYTF
J gene: TRBJ2-1; V gene: TRBV7-9; clone size: few; D gene: -; CDR3 DNA: TGTGCCAGCAGCTTTATGGGGAGCGGTAAATACAATGAGCAGTTCTTC; CDR3 protein: CASSFMGSGKYNEQFF
J gene: TRBJ1-2; V gene: TRBV11-2; clone size: medium-sized; D gene: -; CDR3 DNA: TGTGCCAGCAGCTTAGAACCCTCCTTAGGCCAAGGCTACACCTTC; CDR3 protein: CASSLEPSLGQGYTF
J gene: TRBJ2-1; V gene: TRBV20-1; clone size: many; D gene: TRBD2; CDR3 DNA: TGCAGTGCTAGAGTAGCGGGGGCCAGCTCCTACAATGAGCAGTTCTTC; CDR3 protein: CSARVAGASSYNEQFF
J gene: TRBJ2-6; V gene: TRBV29-1; clone size: -; D gene: -; CDR3 DNA: TGCAGCGTTGAAGATCTTCGGGGACCTGGGGCCAACGTCCTGACTTTC; CDR3 protein: CSVEDLRGPGANVLTF
J gene: TRBJ1-1; V gene: TRBV7-2; clone size: many; D gene: -; CDR3 DNA: TGTGCCAGCAGCTCGTGGACAGCCAAGAACACTGAAGCTTTCTTT; CDR3 protein: CASSSWTAKNTEAFF
J gene: TRBJ2-1; V gene: TRBV27; clone size: many; D gene: -; CDR3 DNA: TGTGCCAGCAGTCGGGCGGTGGGATATGAGCAGTTCTTC; CDR3 protein: CASSRAVGYEQFF
J gene: TRBJ1-6; V gene: TRBV3-1; clone size: -; D gene: -; CDR3 DNA: TGTGCCAGCAGCCAAGCCCTCTCGGATAATTCACCCCTCCACTTT; CDR3 protein: CASSQALSDNSPLHF
J gene: TRBJ2-7; V gene: TRBV5-1; clone size: many; D gene: -; CDR3 DNA: TGCGCCAGCAGCTTGGGTTCCTATTCCTACGAGCAGTACTTC; CDR3 protein: CASSLGSYSYEQYF
J gene: TRBJ1-4; V gene: TRBV5-1; clone size: few; D gene: TRBD1; CDR3 DNA: TGCGCCAGCAGCCCCGGACAGGGGGGAGAAAAACTGTTTTTT; CDR3 protein: CASSPGQGGEKLFF
J gene: TRBJ1-5; V gene: TRBV20-1; clone size: few; D gene: -; CDR3 DNA: TGCAGTGCGACAGCCCCGGGGCAGCCCCAGCATTTT; CDR3 protein: CSATAPGQPQHF
J gene: TRBJ2-3; V gene: TRBV15; clone size: many; D gene: TRBD1; CDR3 DNA: TGTGCCACCAGCCGGGGACAGGGCGATATACCTAGCACAGATACGCAGTATTTT; CDR3 protein: CATSRGQGDIPSTDTQYF
J gene: TRBJ2-4; V gene: TRBV11-1; clone size: many; D gene: TRBD2; CDR3 DNA: TGTGCCAGCAGCTCACCGGGACTAGCGGGAGGCCTCAAAAACATTCAGTACTTC; CDR3 protein: CASSSPGLAGGLKNIQYF
J gene: TRBJ1-5; V gene: TRBV7-2; clone size: many; D gene: -; CDR3 DNA: TGTGCCAGCAGCTTATTGGGGGATCAGCCCCAGCATTTT; CDR3 protein: CASSLLGDQPQHF
J gene: TRBJ2-7; V gene: TRBV5-1; clone size: -; D gene: TRBD1; CDR3 DNA: TGCGCCAGCAGCCACCGGGACAGGTCCCTGGAGCAGTACTTC; CDR3 protein: CASSHRDRSLEQYF
J gene: TRBJ2-3; V gene: TRBV5-5; clone size: -; D gene: TRBD2; CDR3 DNA: TGTGCCAGCAGACTAGCGGGGCTTAGCACAGATACGCAGTATTTT; CDR3 protein: CASRLAGLSTDTQYF
J gene: TRBJ1-1; V gene: TRBV18; clone size: few; D gene: -; CDR3 DNA: TGTGCCAGCTCACCAAACCGACAGGTGAACACTGAAGCTTTCTTT; CDR3 protein: CASSPNRQVNTEAFF
J gene: TRBJ2-7; V gene: TRBV3-1; clone size: many; D gene: -; CDR3 DNA: TGTGCCAGCAGCCGTCTCTCGGCAGGGGCCTACGAGCAGTACTTC; CDR3 protein: CASSRLSAGAYEQYF
J gene: TRBJ2-1; V gene: TRBV10-3; clone size: few; D gene: TRBD2; CDR3 DNA: TGTGCCATCAGTGAGTCCATAGCGGGGGGGCCCTACAATGAGCAGTTCTTC; CDR3 protein: CAISESIAGGPYNEQFF
J gene: TRBJ2-3; V gene: TRBV20-1; clone size: many; D gene: TRBD2; CDR3 DNA: TGCAGTGCTCCCGGCGCGGGAGGGGCAGATACGCAGTATTTT; CDR3 protein: CSAPGAGGADTQYF
J gene: TRBJ1-2; V gene: TRBV7-2; clone size: few; D gene: -; CDR3 DNA: TGTGCCAGCAGCCCCAGCTATGGCTACACCTTC; CDR3 protein: CASSPSYGYTF
J gene: TRBJ1-1; V gene: TRBV15; clone size: many; D gene: -; CDR3 DNA: TGTGCCACCAGCACGGGAGGGGAGAACACTGAAGCTTTCTTT; CDR3 protein: CATSTGGENTEAFF
J gene: TRBJ2-7; V gene: TRBV4-2; clone size: -; D gene: -; CDR3 DNA: TGTGCCAGCAGCCAATGGACCGGGGAGCAGTACTTC; CDR3 protein: CASSQWTGEQYF
J gene: TRBJ2-5; V gene: TRBV5-1; clone size: -; D gene: -; CDR3 DNA: TGCGCCAGCAGCTTGGCTAGCGTCCTTTATGAGACCCAGTACTTC; CDR3 protein: CASSLASVLYETQYF
J gene: TRBJ1-2; V gene: TRBV7-9; clone size: few; D gene: -; CDR3 DNA: TGTGCCAGCGTGGAGGACGGCTACACCTTC; CDR3 protein: CASVEDGYTF
J gene: TRBJ2-1; V gene: TRBV4-1; clone size: many; D gene: -; CDR3 DNA: TGCGCCAGCAGCTACCCTAAATTCTTC; CDR3 protein: CASSYPKFF
J gene: TRBJ2-2; V gene: TRBV2; clone size: few; D gene: -; CDR3 DNA: TGTGCCAGCACGGGGCTAAGGAACACCGGGGAGCTGTTTTTT; CDR3 protein: CASTGLRNTGELFF
J gene: TRBJ1-5; V gene: TRBV12-3/TRBV12-4; clone size: -; D gene: -; CDR3 DNA: TGTGCCAGCAACCTTGGAGGCAGGCAGCCCCAGCATTTT; CDR3 protein: CASNLGGRQPQHF
J gene: TRBJ2-5; V gene: TRBV20-1; clone size: -; D gene: -; CDR3 DNA: TGCAGTGCTAGAAAGGGGTCCCTATACCAAGAGACCCAGTACTTC; CDR3 protein: CSARKGSLYQETQYF
J gene: TRBJ2-5; V gene: TRBV7-2; clone size: many; D gene: TRBD2; CDR3 DNA: TGTGCCAGCAGCTTACTAGCGGGGGGTCAAGAGACCCAGTACTTC; CDR3 protein: CASSLLAGGQETQYF
J gene: TRBJ1-5; V gene: TRBV20-1; clone size: few; D gene: -; CDR3 DNA: TGCAGTGCTAGGGAGTGGCAGTCAAGCAATCAGCCCCAGCATTTT; CDR3 protein: CSAREWQSSNQPQHF
J gene: TRBJ2-6; V gene: TRBV5-4; clone size: many; D gene: -; CDR3 DNA: TGTGCCAGCAGCTTTGTGGGGATCGGGGCCAACGTCCTGACTTTC; CDR3 protein: CASSFVGIGANVLTF
J gene: TRBJ2-2; V gene: TRBV19; clone size: many; D gene: -; CDR3 DNA: TGTGCCAGTATCCCGACTAGGAACACCGGGGAGCTGTTTTTT; CDR3 protein: CASIPTRNTGELFF
J gene: TRBJ2-3; V gene: TRBV11-2; clone size: many; D gene: -; CDR3 DNA: TGTGCCAGCAGCTTAAGAGGGGTGCAATCAGATACGCAGTATTTT; CDR3 protein: CASSLRGVQSDTQYF
J gene: TRBJ2-3; V gene: TRBV13; clone size: few; D gene: -; CDR3 DNA: TGTGCCAGCAGCTCGGGCGGCTTTAGGGGTGCCACAGATACGCAGTATTTT; CDR3 protein: CASSSGGFRGATDTQYF
J gene: TRBJ2-5; V gene: TRBV11-2; clone size: many; D gene: TRBD2; CDR3 DNA: TGTGCCAGCAGCTTACAGCGGGGCATCCAAGAGACCCAGTACTTC; CDR3 protein: CASSLQRGIQETQYF
J gene: TRBJ1-3; V gene: TRBV5-1; clone size: many; D gene: -; CDR3 DNA: TGCGCCAGCAGCCCCGGGGCCTCTGGAAACACCATATATTTT; CDR3 protein: CASSPGASGNTIYF
J gene: TRBJ1-1; V gene: TRBV7-6; clone size: once; D gene: -; CDR3 DNA: TGTGCCAGCAGCTTAATAACAGGTGGAAGAGAAGCTTTCTTT; CDR3 protein: CASSLITGGREAFF
J gene: TRBJ2-2; V gene: TRBV29-1; clone size: many; D gene: -; CDR3 DNA: TGCAGCGTTACAAGGGCCGGATCCGGGGAGCTGTTTTTT; CDR3 protein: CSVTRAGSGELFF
J gene: TRBJ1-5; V gene: TRBV28; clone size: many; D gene: -; CDR3 DNA: TGTGCCAGCAGTTTAGGGGGTTGGCAGACCCAGGGTCAGCCCCAGCATTTT; CDR3 protein: CASSLGGWQTQGQPQHF
J gene: TRBJ2-1; V gene: TRBV27; clone size: -; D gene: TRBD2; CDR3 DNA: TGTGCCAGCAGTCTCCGAGCGGGACCGGAGCAGTTCTTC; CDR3 protein: CASSLRAGPEQFF
J gene: TRBJ1-2; V gene: TRBV20-1; clone size: few; D gene: -; CDR3 DNA: TGCAGTGCTATCGAGGGCTGGTACTATGGCTACACCTTC; CDR3 protein: CSAIEGWYYGYTF